This T cell receptor (beta chain) stems from a study of T cells expressing NK-cell markers. The CDR3 consists of 13 residues. CDR1 is SEHNR and CDR2 is FQNEAQ in the germline V gene (reference sequence). The authors generated TCR beta cDNA through 5'RACE template switching with UMIs. No DNA is given; TCRdb re-called the 5' RACE reads and lists each CDR3 protein once. With about 460,000 distinct CDR3 sequences in the sample, the ten largest clones hold over 1.1%. The source is a woman in her 50s in good health. The chain joins TRBV7-9 to TRBJ1-2; without DNA, the TCRdb call of TRBD1 cannot be checked. The sample was blood T cells: a sorted CD56 or NKG2C T cell subset, CD4+ or CD8+ T cells, or bulk PBMC T cells (not recorded which). CDR3 loop: CASRGAELAGYTF.